This T cell receptor (beta chain) derives from a study of human T cells and chemical hapten exposure. Study at large: Weekly administration of diphenylcyclopropenone to the scalp of patients continued throughout the roughly 25-week study. Among samples, TCR yields varied mainly because of small differences in pooled library volume.

Specified time point: pre-sensitization, week 0. Documented treatment: therapeutic diphenylcyclopropenone sensitization with weekly scalp DPC. Each donor was an alopecia patient between 18 and 70 years of age who qualified for DPC. Germline V CDR1 and CDR2: LGHNA, YSLEER. The CDR3 totals 12 residues. Trimming left V 0 bases short and J 8 bases short, with 7 bases between. This clonotype came up a few times. In the library, unique molecular identifiers were attached to individual cDNA molecules. From the RACE reads, TCRdb called clonotypes with MiXCR, one entry per CDR3 protein. The repertoire holds approximately 100,000 distinct CDR3 sequences, with approximately 12% as singletons.

The specimen comprised whole blood, sampled in connection with sensitization to the hapten diphenylcyclopropenone (DPC). The chain has TRBV4-3 and TRBJ1-1; D is unclear. The source is a woman in her fifties or sixties with alopecia areata. Some clones in this sample may be carry-over from other donors' samples. CDR3: CASSQDRREAFF. Written as DNA, the CDR3 is TGCGCCAGCAGCCAAGATCGGAGGGAAGCTTTCTTT.